The 32 T cell receptor beta chains below come from one sample, sequenced in a study of T cell changes during pregnancy in multiple sclerosis. The repertoire was sequenced with immunoSEQ multiplex PCR; TCRdb's copy has only in-frame clones and lacks some. The sample lists fewer than 70,000 clones; 94% were seen once. The material was CD8+ T cells from peripheral blood mononuclear cells, obtained in the third trimester of pregnancy. These receptor sequences come from a female donor with multiple sclerosis, enrolled in a pregnancy study.

This clone showed up just a few times. The rearrangement links TRBV25-1 to TRBJ1-1; D possibly corresponds to TRBD1 (5 bases). V was cut by 4 bases and J by 2 bases, with 8 bases left in between. CDR3 length equals 13 residues. Germline lookup yields CDR1 MGHDK and CDR2 SYGVNS. The CDR3 sequence: CASSVGANTEAFF. The DNA of the CDR3 is TGTGCCAGCAGTGTTGGGGCTAACACTGAAGCTTTCTTT.

The chain has TRBV5-1 and TRBJ2-1; tentatively, D is TRBD2 (6 bases). The germline V gene has CDR1 SGHRS and CDR2 YFSETQ. V was cut by 3 bases and J by 14 bases, with 15 bases left in between. CDR3 length: 12 residues. CDR3: CASSSPTGDEFF. The CDR3, as DNA: TGCGCCAGCAGCTCTCCTACGGGGGACGAGTTCTTC.

This CDR3 is CASSLRDRGNNEQFF. The CDR3 nucleotides read TGTGCCAGCAGCTTAAGGGACAGGGGCAACAATGAGCAGTTCTTC. The rearrangement uses TRBV7-3 and TRBJ2-1, with 10 bases fitting TRBD1. J lost 5 bases, V lost 1 base, and 2 bases had no gene match. Germline CDR1 SGHTA, CDR2 FQGTGA. This CDR3 has 15 residues.

This clone has more than one count but fewer than ten. The chain combines TRBV9 with TRBJ1-2; D ambiguous. Germline CDR1 reads SGDLS; CDR2 reads YYNGEE. Trimming removed 6 bases at V and 3 bases at J, with 12 bases between. The CDR3 length is 13 residues. In nucleotides, the CDR3 is TGTGCCAGCATGGGAGGAGAAGACTATGGCTACACCTTC. This gives the protein CASMGGEDYGYTF.

The chain links TRBV7-9 to TRBJ2-3; D is perhaps TRBD2 (5 bases). Trimming pared 3 bases from V and 6 bases from J, leaving 7 bases between. The germline V gene encodes CDR1 SEHNR and CDR2 FQNEAQ (reference sequence). The CDR3 runs 12 residues. CDR3 DNA sequence: TGTGCCAGCAGCTTCGGAGGCGATACGCAGTATTTT. This encodes CASSFGGDTQYF.

The V gene is TRBV30, the J gene TRBJ1-4, with TRBD1 identical over 8 bases. The CDR3 totals 14 residues. In germline, CDR1 is GTSNPN, CDR2 SVGIG (reference sequence). Trimming took 7 bases from V and 7 from J; bases not matched to a gene: 11. Here the CDR3 DNA reads TGTGCCTCAGATGCCGGGACAGGAATTGAAAAACTGTTTTTT. It yields the protein CASDAGTGIEKLFF. Drawing the rest from reference TRBV30 and TRBJ1-4, the complete variable domain is SQTIHQWPATLVQPVGSPLSLECTVEGTSNPNLYWYRQAAGRGLQLLFYSVGIGQISSEVPQNLSASRPQDRQFILSSKKLLLSDSGFYLCASDAGTGIEKLFFGSGTQLSVL.

The V and J genes are TRBV10-3 and TRBJ2-1; 10 nucleotides line up with TRBD2. The CDR3 has 16 amino acids. The ends lost 6 bases at V and 0 bases at J; junction bases unmatched: 5. Germline V CDR1 and CDR2: ENHRY, SYGVKD. CDR3 region: CAISWTSGSSYNEQFF. The CDR3 nucleotides are TGTGCCATCAGCTGGACTAGCGGAAGCTCCTACAATGAGCAGTTCTTC.

This rearrangement joins TRBV6-6 to TRBJ1-2; a possible D gene is TRBD1 (5 bases). Trimming pared 8 bases from V and 5 bases from J, leaving 12 bases between. The CDR3 is 12 residues long. Germline CDR1 is MNHNY and CDR2 is SVGAGI (reference sequence). CDR3 nucleotides: TGTGCCAGCGAGGCAGGGCAGTATGGCTACACCTTC. Residues: CASEAGQYGYTF.

The V gene is TRBV9, the J gene TRBJ2-3; tentative D call: TRBD2 (6 bases). Trimming removed 1 base at V and 2 bases at J, with 8 bases between. CDR1 and CDR2 from the germline V gene are SGDLS and YYNGEE. The CDR3 is 14 amino acids. CDR3 protein: CASSVTGATDTQYF. The DNA for the CDR3 is TGTGCCAGCAGCGTAACGGGAGCCACAGATACGCAGTATTTT.

The gene calls are TRBV5-5 and TRBJ2-6; TRBD1 matches at 10 bases. The CDR3 consists of 20 residues. The germline CDR1 and CDR2 sequences are SGHKS and YYEKEE (reference sequence). V shed 4 bases, J shed 3 bases, and the junction held 16 bases outside the gene matches. CDR3 sequence: CASSTVGQGEVLGGANVLTF. DNA of the CDR3: TGTGCCAGCAGCACAGTCGGACAGGGGGAAGTTTTAGGTGGGGCCAACGTCCTGACTTTC.

The gene calls are TRBV5-6 and TRBJ2-7; 10 bases align to TRBD2. V trimming: 2 bases; J trimming: 7 bases; junction bases outside the gene matches: 6. The germline CDR1 and CDR2 sequences are SGHDT and YYEEEE. The CDR3 covers 14 residues. The CDR3, as DNA: TGTGCCAGCAGCTTAGGTAGCGGGGGGAGTGAGCAGTACTTC. It translates to CASSLGSGGSEQYF.

The J gene is TRBJ2-7, the V gene TRBV18; 8 positions agree with TRBD1. The CDR3 spans 14 residues. Losses at the gene ends were 3 bases for V and 5 bases for J; bases not matched to a gene: 6. CDR1 KGHSH and CDR2 LQKENI come from the germline V gene. CDR3 loop: CASSPPGQGHEQYF. Written as DNA, the CDR3 is TGTGCCAGCTCACCCCCCGGACAGGGCCACGAGCAGTACTTC.

The chain employs TRBV7-7 and TRBJ2-1; possible D gene TRBD2, 6 bases. This CDR3 comprises 13 residues. V gave up 1 base and J gave up 10 bases, with 11 bases separating them. Germline CDR1 reads SSHAT; CDR2 reads FNYEAQ (reference sequence). CDR3 region: CASSLEDYREQFF. CDR3 sequence (DNA): TGTGCCAGCAGCTTAGAGGACTATCGGGAGCAGTTCTTC.

The J gene is TRBJ2-1, the V gene TRBV7-6; D might be TRBD2 (6 bases). V shed 3 bases and J shed 2 bases, with 14 bases lying between them. The CDR3 length is 16 residues. Germline loops: CDR1 SGHVS, CDR2 FNYEAQ. Here the CDR3 reads CASSFSSSGAYNEQFF. Here the CDR3 DNA reads TGTGCCAGCAGCTTCTCCAGTAGCGGAGCCTACAATGAGCAGTTCTTC.

This clone showed up just once. The gene calls are TRBV4-3 and TRBJ2-7; D is ambiguous. V was trimmed by 0 bases and J by 5 bases, leaving 14 bases between them. This CDR3 comprises 15 residues. The germline V gene has CDR1 LGHNA and CDR2 YSLEER. CDR3 nucleotide sequence: TGCGCCAGCAGCCAAGATCTTCCCGATAGTAACGAGCAGTACTTC. This gives the protein CASSQDLPDSNEQYF.

This clone has ten or more counts. V gene TRBV28 combines with J gene TRBJ2-7, with D possibly TRBD1 on 5 matching bases. The CDR3 is 12 residues long. V dropped 5 bases and J dropped 4 bases, with 9 bases sitting between them. The germline V gene has CDR1 MDHEN and CDR2 SYDVKM. The CDR3 is CASSPRVYEQYF. The CDR3 DNA reads TGTGCCAGCAGTCCCAGGGTGTACGAGCAGTACTTC.

This chain joins TRBV27 and TRBJ2-3, with 10 positions matching TRBD2. V lost 5 bases, J lost 4 bases, and 9 bases stayed unmatched. CDR3 length equals 16 residues. CDR1 and CDR2 from the germline V gene are MNHEY and SMNVEV (reference sequence). CDR3 DNA sequence: TGTGCCAGCAGTACGGGACGACTAGCGGGCCCAGATACGCAGTATTTT. Its protein is CASSTGRLAGPDTQYF.

The chain uses TRBV30 and TRBJ2-5; the match to TRBD2 covers 10 bases. Losses at the gene ends were 6 bases for V and 4 bases for J; bases not matched to a gene: 11. Looked up from germline, CDR1 is GTSNPN and CDR2 is SVGIG (reference sequence). The CDR3 is 15 residues long. CDR3 nucleotide sequence: TGTGCCTGCGAACCTCAGCGGGAGGGTCCAGAGACCCAGTACTTC. Translated: CACEPQREGPETQYF.

The rearrangement links TRBV14 to TRBJ2-1; no reliable D call. This CDR3 has 14 amino acids. V was pared by 1 base and J by 3 bases, with 7 bases between. Germline lookup yields CDR1 SGHDN and CDR2 FVKESK. The CDR3 DNA sequence: TGTGCCAGCAGCCAAGGGGCCTTCTACAATGAGCAGTTCTTC. It translates to CASSQGAFYNEQFF.

The chain carries TRBV6-5 and TRBJ2-7; TRBD1 agrees at 10 bases. The CDR3 is 14 amino acids. Germline-derived CDR1 and CDR2 are MNHEY and SVGAGI. The J segment lost 3 bases and the V segment lost 6 bases, leaving 5 bases of the junction unmatched. The DNA for the CDR3 is TGTGCCAGCAGAAGGACAGGGGGGATCTACGAGCAGTACTTC. It yields the protein CASRRTGGIYEQYF.

The chain couples TRBV7-9 to TRBJ2-1; 7 bases match TRBD2. V shed 5 bases, J shed 5 bases, and the junction held 9 bases outside the gene matches. Germline V lookup: CDR1 SEHNR, CDR2 FQNEAQ (reference sequence). The CDR3 extends over 15 amino acids. The CDR3 loop reads CASSGSGARDNEQFF. CDR3 DNA: TGTGCCAGCAGCGGAAGCGGGGCCAGGGACAATGAGCAGTTCTTC.

V and J are TRBV19 and TRBJ1-2; D not resolved. Germline CDR1 LNHDA, CDR2 SQIVND (reference sequence). The CDR3 loop spans 13 amino acids. Trimming removed 4 bases at V and 2 bases at J, with 8 bases between. CDR3 nucleotides: TGTGCCAGTAGTAAAGCCGGGAACTATGGCTACACCTTC. This encodes CASSKAGNYGYTF. Complete variable domain (other parts from reference TRBV19 and TRBJ1-2): DGGITQSPKYLFRKEGQNVTLSCEQNLNHDAMYWYRQDPGQGLRLIYYSQIVNDFQKGDIAEGYSVSREKKESFPLTVTSAQKNPTAFYLCASSKAGNYGYTFGSGTRLTVV.

V usage is TRBV10-3 and J usage is TRBJ2-1, with TRBD1 matching 8 bases. The CDR3 has 15 amino acids. Per germline, CDR1 ENHRY and CDR2 SYGVKD. V shed 4 bases and J 5 bases; nucleotides not matched to a gene: 7. Written as DNA, the CDR3 is TGTGCCATCAGTGGGAGTGGACAGGGTAACAATGAGCAGTTCTTC. It encodes CAISGSGQGNNEQFF.

This clone has just one count. The chain links TRBV5-1 to TRBJ1-5; 12 positions agree with TRBD1. Germline V gives CDR1 SGHRS, CDR2 YFSETQ. This CDR3 contains 18 residues. V shed 2 bases and J 3 bases; nucleotides not matched to a gene: 9. The CDR3 DNA follows: TGCGCCAGCAGCTTAGGTCCGGGACAGGGGGCGACCAATCAGCCCCAGCATTTT. Residues: CASSLGPGQGATNQPQHF.

The rearrangement links TRBV7-9 to TRBJ2-7, with 8 bases lining up with TRBD1. The trim removed 5 bases at V and 5 bases at J, leaving 8 bases unmatched. The CDR3 extends over 14 amino acids. Germline V gene data show CDR1 as SEHNR and CDR2 as FQNEAQ (reference sequence). This CDR3 reads CASSPQTGANEQYF. The CDR3 nucleotides are TGTGCCAGCAGCCCCCAGACAGGGGCCAACGAGCAGTACTTC.

This clone was counted once. The V gene is TRBV6-5, the J gene TRBJ2-3; 8 nucleotides line up with TRBD2. The V gene's germline CDR1 is MNHEY and CDR2 SVGAGI. V dropped 8 bases and J dropped 2; count of bases not matched to a gene: 9. There are 15 residues in the CDR3. The CDR3 is CASRSGGRFTDTQYF. The CDR3 bases are TGTGCCAGCCGGTCTGGCGGGAGGTTCACAGATACGCAGTATTTT.

The chain uses TRBV28 and TRBJ2-6, with D possibly being TRBD1 (5 bases). Per germline, CDR1 MDHEN and CDR2 SYDVKM. The CDR3 spans 16 residues. Trimming took off 4 bases at V and 2 bases at J, with 12 bases between the two ends. The CDR3 region is CASSSLRTTGANVLTF. The CDR3 nucleotides read TGTGCCAGCAGTTCCCTCCGGACAACTGGGGCCAACGTCCTGACTTTC.

This chain joins TRBV2 and TRBJ1-1; no firm D call. This CDR3 region has 15 residues. Per germline, CDR1 SNHLY and CDR2 FYNNEI. V was shortened by 10 bases and J by 0 bases, with 18 bases between the two germline ends. The CDR3 is CATKLRPSMNTEAFF. Written as DNA, the CDR3 is TGTGCCACCAAATTGAGGCCGTCCATGAACACTGAAGCTTTCTTT.

This clone has just one count. The chain joins TRBV7-9 to TRBJ1-4; TRBD1 aligns across 8 bases. The CDR3 spans 15 residues. Trimming took 1 base from V and 3 from J; bases not matched to a gene: 1. Germline CDR1 and CDR2: SEHNR and FQNEAQ (reference sequence). Here the CDR3 DNA reads TGTGCCAGCAGCTTAGGGGACAGGCCTAATGAAAAACTGTTTTTT. Its translation: CASSLGDRPNEKLFF.

The rearrangement uses TRBV29-1 and TRBJ2-7; TRBD1 matches at 10 bases. The CDR3 consists of 14 residues. V gave up 6 bases and J gave up 4 bases; unmatched junction bases: 9. Germline V gene sequence: CDR1 SQVTM, CDR2 ANQGSEA. This CDR3 reads CSVEGWDRGYEQYF. The CDR3 DNA reads as TGCAGCGTGGAGGGGTGGGACAGGGGATACGAGCAGTACTTC.

The V and J genes are TRBV10-2 and TRBJ2-5, with TRBD2 matching over 13 bases. Per germline, CDR1 WSHSY and CDR2 SAAADI. The CDR3 covers 14 residues. V lost 8 bases to trimming and J lost 1 base; unmatched junction nucleotides: 1. CDR3 sequence (DNA): TGCGCCAGCGGGACTAGCGGGGCCCAAGAGACCCAGTACTTC. As protein: CASGTSGAQETQYF.

The V gene is TRBV4-1, the J gene TRBJ1-1, with D possibly being TRBD1 (5 bases). Trimming stripped 3 bases from V and 6 bases from J, with 8 bases between. Germline V CDR1 and CDR2: MGHRA, YSYEKL. The CDR3 is 12 amino acids. In DNA form, the CDR3 reads TGCGCCAGCAGCCACAGGGTGGCTGAAGCTTTCTTT. The encoded protein is CASSHRVAEAFF.